This T cell receptor beta chain was documented in a study of cytomegalovirus exposure and HLA in healthy donors. Whole-study context: Ancestry clustering placed around four fifths of several hundred genotyped donors in the Caucasian-associated cluster.

This PCR relied on a set of 60 Vbeta primers and 13 Jbeta primers. Original methodology: An analysis performed later counted about 80 million unique TCR beta chains (approximately 11 million of them shared). Only in-frame clones appear in the TCRdb table, and some are missing; sequencing was by immunoSEQ multiplex PCR. D and trimming come from the DNA, and the V and J calls and clone size come from that table. The top ten clones hold approximately 7% of a sample with tens of thousands of clones, over 60% of them seen once. The study, taken as a whole, reports: The study recorded 150 to 200 TCR beta chains that were cytomegalovirus-associated. The likely origin of a cluster of highly shared sequence variants was a sequencing artifact.

About this clone itself: Its cognate antigen is unknown.

The germline V gene encodes CDR1 MNHNS and CDR2 SASEGT. With 0 bases clipped from V and 1 base from J, the junction kept 3 bases outside the gene matches. This CDR3 comprises 15 residues. The TCR comes from a man aged 30 to 39 in good health and CMV-seronegative. The V call is TRBV6-1, the J call TRBJ2-7; TRBD2 agrees at 7 bases. Specimen: PBMCs. CDR3 in amino acids: CASSEAASGSYEQYF. CDR3 DNA: TGTGCCAGCAGTGAAGCTGCTAGCGGATCCTACGAGCAGTACTTC.